This record concerns one T cell receptor (beta chain) sequence. The data are from a study of blood T cell repertoires in COVID-19. Overall study: Italy, Spain and the United States were the sources of the convalescent and acute COVID-19 samples. PBMCs, B-cell-depleted T cells, or T cells provided the cDNA or gDNA that made up the material.

TCRdb's table, derived via immunoSEQ multiplex PCR, lists solely in-frame clones and lacks some. The repertoire has about 34,000 clones, 80% to 90% of them found once; the top ten carry 14% to 15%. The CDR3 runs to 15 residues. Germline CDR1 is SQVTM and CDR2 is ANQGSEA. V was clipped by 4 bases and J by 8 bases, with 20 bases between them. Material: peripheral blood. V gene TRBV29-1 combines with J gene TRBJ1-4; D might be TRBD1 (6 bases). The sequence was collected from a man between 60 and 70 years old with active COVID-19. CDR3 residues: CSVGGPGTTSEKLFF. The DNA of the CDR3 is TGCAGCGTTGGCGGCCCAGGGACAACGAGCGAAAAACTGTTTTTT. Full variable domain (remainder filled in from reference TRBV29-1 and TRBJ1-4): SAVISQKPSRDICQRGTSLTIQCQVDSQVTMMFWYRQQPGQSLTLIATANQGSEATYESGFVIDKFPISRPNLTFSTLTVSNMSPEDSSIYLCSVGGPGTTSEKLFFGSGTQLSVL.